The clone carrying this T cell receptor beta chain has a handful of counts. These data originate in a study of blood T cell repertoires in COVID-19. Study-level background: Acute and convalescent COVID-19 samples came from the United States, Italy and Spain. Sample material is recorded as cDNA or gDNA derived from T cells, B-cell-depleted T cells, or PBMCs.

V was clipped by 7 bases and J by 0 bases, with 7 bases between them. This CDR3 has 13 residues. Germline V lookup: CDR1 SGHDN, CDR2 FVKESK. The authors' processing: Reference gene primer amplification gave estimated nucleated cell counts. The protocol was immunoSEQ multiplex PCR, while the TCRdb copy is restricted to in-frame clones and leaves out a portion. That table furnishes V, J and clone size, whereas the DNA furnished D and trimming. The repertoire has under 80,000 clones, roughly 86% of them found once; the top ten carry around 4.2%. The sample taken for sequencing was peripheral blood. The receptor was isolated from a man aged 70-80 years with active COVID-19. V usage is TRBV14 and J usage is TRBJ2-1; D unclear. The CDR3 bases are TGTGCCAGCAACCCCAGCTCCTACAATGAGCAGTTCTTC. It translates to CASNPSSYNEQFF.